This TCR beta chain emerged from a study of T cells in Graves' hyperthyroidism and ophthalmopathy. In its sample, this clonotype was seen many times. The CDR3 sequence is 15 residues long. V shed 1 base and J 5 bases; nucleotides not matched to a gene: 2. From germline, CDR1 is DFQATT and CDR2 SNEGSKA (reference sequence). From RNA transcripts, TCR beta CDR3 regions were amplified. Researchers ran a first-round RT-PCR on the TCR CDR3 using the HTBI primer set. TCRdb called the multiplex PCR reads again in MiXCR, with one record for every CDR3 protein. This sample has around 340,000 distinct CDR3 sequences, with about a sixth found just once.

Sequenced sample: blood. The receptor comes from a woman aged 40 to 50 with Graves' ophthalmopathy. This chain links TRBV20-1 with TRBJ2-5, with 15 bases matching TRBD2. The CDR3 DNA reads TGCAGTGCTAGAGGGGGGACTAGCGGGAGGGAGACCCAGTACTTC. It translates to CSARGGTSGRETQYF.